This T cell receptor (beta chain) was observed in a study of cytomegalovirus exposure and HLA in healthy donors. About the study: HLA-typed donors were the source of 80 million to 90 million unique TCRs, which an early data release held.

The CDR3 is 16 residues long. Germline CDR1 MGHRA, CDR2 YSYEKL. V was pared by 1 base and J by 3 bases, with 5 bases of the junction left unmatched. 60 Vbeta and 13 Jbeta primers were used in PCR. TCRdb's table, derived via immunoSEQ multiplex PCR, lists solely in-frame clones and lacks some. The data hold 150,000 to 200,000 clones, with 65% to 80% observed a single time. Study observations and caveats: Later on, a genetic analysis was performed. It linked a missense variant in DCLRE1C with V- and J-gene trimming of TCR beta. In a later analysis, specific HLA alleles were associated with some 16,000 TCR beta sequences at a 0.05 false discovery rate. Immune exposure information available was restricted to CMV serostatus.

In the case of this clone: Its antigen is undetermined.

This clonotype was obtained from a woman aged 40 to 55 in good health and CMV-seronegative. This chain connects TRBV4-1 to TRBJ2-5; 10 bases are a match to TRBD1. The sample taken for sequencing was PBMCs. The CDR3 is CASSQGTGGGEETQYF. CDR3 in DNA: TGCGCCAGCAGCCAAGGGACAGGGGGTGGGGAAGAGACCCAGTACTTC.